Shown below are 20 T cell receptor beta chains from a single sample sequenced in a study of cytomegalovirus exposure and HLA in healthy donors. The PCR was carried out with 60 Vbeta primers and 13 Jbeta primers. Repertoires were generated with immunoSEQ multiplex PCR, while TCRdb's copy carries only in-frame clones and drops some. The repertoire consists of under 120,000 clones, with about 79% occurring once and the leading ten covering less than 3.5%. Specimen: PBMCs. These receptors came from a man in his fifties or sixties in good health and CMV-seropositive.

The CDR3 coding sequence is TGCGCCAGCAGCCGGGGACAGGGAAGCAATCAGCCCCAGCATTTT. Its translation is CASSRGQGSNQPQHF. The chain uses TRBV4-1 and TRBJ1-5; 9 bases are a match to TRBD1. This CDR3 is 15 amino acids long. V lost 4 bases, J lost 1 base, and 2 bases stayed unmatched. Germline CDR1 and CDR2: MGHRA and YSYEKL.

This clone came up a few times. The chain employs TRBV5-1 and TRBJ1-2, with D perhaps matching TRBD1 (6 bases). Between the trimmed V and J ends, which lost 4 bases and 7 bases, there was a span of 17 bases. The V gene's germline CDR1 is SGHRS and CDR2 YFSETQ. The CDR3 is made up of 14 amino acids. The CDR3 DNA follows: TGCGCCAGCAGCCTCTTGGGGGCCTCCGGTGGCTACACCTTC. Encoded protein: CASSLLGASGGYTF.

This chain joins TRBV9 and TRBJ2-1; D is unclear. Germline V gives CDR1 SGDLS, CDR2 YYNGEE. The CDR3 totals 14 residues. Trimming pared 1 base from V and 4 bases from J, leaving 9 bases between. CDR3 nucleotide sequence: TGTGCCAGCAGCGTAACCACTAATTACAATGAGCAGTTCTTC. Protein sequence: CASSVTTNYNEQFF.

The rearrangement joins TRBV11-2 to TRBJ2-1; 10 nucleotides line up with TRBD1. The CDR3 totals 16 residues. Trimming cost V 5 bases and J 2 bases; bases outside gene matches: 6. Per germline, CDR1 SGHAT and CDR2 FQNNGV. The CDR3 DNA sequence: TGTGCCAGCAGCCCAGACAGGGGGCAACCCTACAATGAGCAGTTCTTC. This sequence encodes CASSPDRGQPYNEQFF. The full variable domain, its missing parts supplied by reference TRBV11-2 and TRBJ2-1, is EAGVAQSPRYKIIEKRQSVAFWCNPISGHATLYWYQQILGQGPKLLIQFQNNGVVDDSQLPKDRFSAERLKGVDSTLKIQPAKLEDSAVYLCASSPDRGQPYNEQFFGPGTRLTVL.

This clone was observed a few times. V is TRBV9 and J is TRBJ2-7; 8 bases align to TRBD1. There are 15 residues in the CDR3. Germline trimming cut 0 bases from V and 4 bases from J; bases unmatched to any gene: 6. The germline V gene has CDR1 SGDLS and CDR2 YYNGEE. The CDR3, as DNA: TGTGCCAGCAGCGTAGCGCAGGGGGCAATGTACGAGCAGTACTTC. Translating gives CASSVAQGAMYEQYF.

The V and J genes are TRBV7-6 and TRBJ2-2; TRBD1 matches 8 bases. From germline, CDR1 is SGHVS and CDR2 FNYEAQ. The CDR3 contains 15 residues. The V segment lost 1 base and the J segment 6 bases; nucleotides outside the gene matches: 4. Here the CDR3 reads CASSLGGQGAGELFF. CDR3 bases: TGTGCCAGCAGCTTAGGTGGACAGGGCGCCGGGGAGCTGTTTTTT.

The chain uses TRBV9 and TRBJ1-1; unclear D gene. Germline V gives CDR1 SGDLS, CDR2 YYNGEE. CDR3 size: 13 residues. Trimming cost V 3 bases and J 1 base, with 7 bases left between them. The DNA of the CDR3 is TGTGCCAGCAGCGCCCCAGGGAACACTGAAGCTTTCTTT. Protein: CASSAPGNTEAFF.

Only one count was recorded for this clone. This chain connects TRBV5-1 to TRBJ1-1; D unclear. The germline V gene encodes CDR1 SGHRS and CDR2 YFSETQ. This CDR3 contains 15 residues. Trimming pared 6 bases from V and 4 bases from J, leaving 19 bases between. The CDR3 loop reads CASTVGPGGGTEAFF. In DNA form, the CDR3 reads TGCGCCAGCACCGTTGGCCCGGGTGGTGGCACTGAAGCTTTCTTT.

The chain links TRBV29-1 to TRBJ2-7; 10 nucleotides agree with TRBD1. The CDR3 is 15 residues long. V gave up 6 bases and J gave up 3 bases; unmatched junction bases: 11. Germline V gene lookup returns CDR1 SQVTM and CDR2 ANQGSEA. The CDR3 DNA reads as TGCAGCGTCGCCGCCGGGACAGGGGTAGTCTACGAGCAGTACTTC. It translates to CSVAAGTGVVYEQYF.

DNA for the CDR3: TGTGCCAGCACCACAGGCGTAAACTATGGCTACACCTTC. Translation: CASTTGVNYGYTF. The rearrangement uses TRBV7-9 and TRBJ1-2; possibly TRBD1 for D (5 bases). The CDR3 extends over 13 amino acids. V was cut by 7 bases and J by 2 bases, with 11 bases left in between. Germline-derived CDR1 and CDR2 are SEHNR and FQNEAQ (reference sequence). Using reference TRBV7-9 and TRBJ1-2 for the parts outside the CDR3, the full variable domain is DTGVSQNPRHKITKRGQNVTFRCDPISEHNRLYWYRQTLGQGPEFLTYFQNEAQLEKSRLLSDRFSAERPKGSFSTLEIQRTEQGDSAMYLCASTTGVNYGYTFGSGTRLTVV.

The CDR3 protein is CASGTGQDNEQFF. CDR3 coding DNA: TGCGCCAGCGGTACCGGTCAGGACAATGAGCAGTTCTTC. The chain employs TRBV5-1 and TRBJ2-1; D call uncertain. CDR1 is SGHRS and CDR2 is YFSETQ in the germline V gene. The CDR3 length is 13 residues. V was shortened by 7 bases and J by 5 bases, with 13 bases between the two germline ends.

A few counts support this clone. The chain has TRBV4-1 and TRBJ2-1, with TRBD2 identical over 12 bases. Germline V gene lookup returns CDR1 MGHRA and CDR2 YSYEKL. Losses at the gene ends were 1 base for V and 7 bases for J; bases not matched to a gene: 2. This CDR3 spans 15 amino acids. The CDR3 bases are TGCGCCAGCAGCCAAGGGACTAGCGGGGTAAATGAGCAGTTCTTC. This encodes CASSQGTSGVNEQFF.

V and J are TRBV2 and TRBJ2-7; a weak D match, TRBD2 (5 bases). CDR1 is SNHLY and CDR2 is FYNNEI in the germline V gene. The CDR3 has 15 residues. V was clipped by 3 bases and J by 2 bases, with 14 bases between them. CDR3 region: CASSEASGWPYEQYF. The CDR3 DNA reads TGTGCCAGCAGTGAGGCGTCGGGGTGGCCCTACGAGCAGTACTTC.

Here the CDR3 DNA reads TGTGCCAGCAGTAGAAGACAGGGAGGTGACACCGGGGAGCTGTTTTTT. The encoded protein is CASSRRQGGDTGELFF. The chain combines TRBV2 with TRBJ2-2; D perhaps matches TRBD1 (7 bases). Germline CDR1 is SNHLY and CDR2 is FYNNEI. The V end was cut by 5 bases, the J end by 3 bases, with 16 bases between. The CDR3 runs to 16 residues.

V gene TRBV5-1 combines with J gene TRBJ1-2; 9 bases match TRBD1. The V gene's germline CDR1 is SGHRS and CDR2 YFSETQ. CDR3 length equals 13 residues. J gave up 6 bases and V 4 bases, and 4 bases lay outside the gene matches. The CDR3 sequence is CASSPGTGNGYTF. CDR3 nucleotides: TGCGCCAGCAGCCCGGGGACAGGGAATGGCTACACCTTC.

The J gene is TRBJ2-1, the V gene TRBV6-6, with TRBD1 matching 9 bases. Germline trimming cut 5 bases from V and 7 bases from J; bases unmatched to any gene: 0. Germline CDR1 reads MNHNY; CDR2 reads SVGAGI (reference sequence). CDR3 size: 12 residues. CDR3 nucleotide sequence: TGTGCCAGCAGTGGACAGGGGAATGAGCAGTTCTTC. Residues: CASSGQGNEQFF.

The V call is TRBV19, the J call TRBJ1-1; D is undetermined. Germline values: CDR1 LNHDA, CDR2 SQIVND (reference sequence). V was cut by 3 bases and J by 1 base, with 9 bases left in between. The CDR3 is 14 amino acids. DNA of the CDR3: TGTGCCAGTAGTATTGCAGGAAGGAACACTGAAGCTTTCTTT. Its translation is CASSIAGRNTEAFF.

The V gene is TRBV9, the J gene TRBJ1-2; maybe TRBD1 (6 bases). The ends were cut back, 4 bases at V and 4 bases at J, with 14 bases in the middle. CDR3 length equals 14 residues. Germline CDR1 is SGDLS and CDR2 is YYNGEE. In nucleotides, the CDR3 is TGTGCCAGCAGCCCGAACCCGGACAGCTATGGCTACACCTTC. It encodes CASSPNPDSYGYTF.

This clone was found a few times. CDR3 amino acids: CASTLGGIGYTF. The CDR3 DNA reads as TGTGCCAGCACCCTGGGAGGGATCGGCTACACCTTC. V and J are TRBV5-4 and TRBJ1-2; D gene ambiguous. Looked up from germline, CDR1 is SGHNT and CDR2 is YYREEE (reference sequence). This CDR3 has 12 amino acids. The germline V and J ends were trimmed by 6 bases and 8 bases, with 14 bases remaining between them.

The sample holds a few counts of this clone. The chain recombines TRBV6-1 with TRBJ1-1; tentative D call: TRBD1 (6 bases). V was pared by 1 base and J by 5 bases, with 14 bases between. Germline lookup yields CDR1 MNHNS and CDR2 SASEGT. The CDR3 is 15 residues long. In DNA form, the CDR3 reads TGTGCCAGCAGTGAAGATGGGTTAGGGGGAACTGAAGCTTTCTTT. Translation gives CASSEDGLGGTEAFF.